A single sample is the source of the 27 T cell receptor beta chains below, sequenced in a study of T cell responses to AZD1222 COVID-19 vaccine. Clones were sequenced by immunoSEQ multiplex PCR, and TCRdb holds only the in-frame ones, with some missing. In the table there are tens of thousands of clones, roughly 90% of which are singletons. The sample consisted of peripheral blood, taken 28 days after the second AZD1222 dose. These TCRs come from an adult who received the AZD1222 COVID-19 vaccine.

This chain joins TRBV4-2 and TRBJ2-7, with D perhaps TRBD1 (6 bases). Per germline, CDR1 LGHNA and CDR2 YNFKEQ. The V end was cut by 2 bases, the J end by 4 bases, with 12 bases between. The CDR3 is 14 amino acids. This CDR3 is CASSQPGHLYEQYF. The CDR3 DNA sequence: TGTGCCAGCAGCCAACCGGGACATCTTTACGAGCAGTACTTC.

The CDR3 nucleotides are TGTGCCAGCAGCTTAGACCGGGACTCCCTCTCCTACGAGCAGTACTTC. As protein: CASSLDRDSLSYEQYF. The chain recombines TRBV7-2 with TRBJ2-7, with D maybe TRBD2 (6 bases). CDR3 length: 16 amino acids. Germline CDR1 and CDR2: SGHTA and FQGNSA. V lost 1 base to trimming and J lost 0 bases, with 13 bases between them.

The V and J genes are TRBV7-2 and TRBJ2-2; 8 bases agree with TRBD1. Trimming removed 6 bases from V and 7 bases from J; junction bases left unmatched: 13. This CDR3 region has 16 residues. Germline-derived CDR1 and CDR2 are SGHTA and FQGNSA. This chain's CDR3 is CASSELGQVPGGELFF. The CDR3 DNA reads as TGTGCCAGCAGTGAACTGGGACAGGTGCCTGGCGGGGAGCTGTTTTTT.

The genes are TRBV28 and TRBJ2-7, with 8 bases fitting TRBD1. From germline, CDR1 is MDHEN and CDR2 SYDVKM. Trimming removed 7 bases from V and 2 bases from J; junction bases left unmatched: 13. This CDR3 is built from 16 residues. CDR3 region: CASTTSDRVNTYEQYF. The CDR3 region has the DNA TGTGCCAGCACCACCTCGGACAGGGTAAATACCTACGAGCAGTACTTC.

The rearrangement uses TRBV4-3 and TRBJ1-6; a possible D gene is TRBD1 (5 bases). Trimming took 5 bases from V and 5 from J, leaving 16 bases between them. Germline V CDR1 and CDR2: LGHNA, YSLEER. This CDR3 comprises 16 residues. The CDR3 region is CASSGGSGNDNSPLHF. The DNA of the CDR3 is TGCGCCAGCAGCGGGGGGAGCGGGAATGATAATTCACCCCTCCACTTT.

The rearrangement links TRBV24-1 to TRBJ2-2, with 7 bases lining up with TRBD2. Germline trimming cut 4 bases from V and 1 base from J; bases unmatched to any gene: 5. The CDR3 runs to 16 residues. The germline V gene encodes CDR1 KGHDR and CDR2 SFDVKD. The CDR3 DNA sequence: TGTGCCACCAGTGAAACTAGCGCAAGGAACACCGGGGAGCTGTTTTTT. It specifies CATSETSARNTGELFF.

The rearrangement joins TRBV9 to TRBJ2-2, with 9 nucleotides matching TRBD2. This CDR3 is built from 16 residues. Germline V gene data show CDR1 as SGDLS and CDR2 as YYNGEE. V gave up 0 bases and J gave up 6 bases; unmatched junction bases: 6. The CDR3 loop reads CASSVDAGGPSGELFF. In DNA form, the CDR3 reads TGTGCCAGCAGCGTAGACGCGGGGGGGCCGTCCGGGGAGCTGTTTTTT. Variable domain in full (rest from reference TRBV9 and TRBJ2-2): DSGVTQTPKHLITATGQRVTLRCSPRSGDLSVYWYQQSLDQGLQFLIQYYNGEERAKGNILERFSAQQFPDLHSELNLSSLELGDSALYFCASSVDAGGPSGELFFGEGSRLTVL.

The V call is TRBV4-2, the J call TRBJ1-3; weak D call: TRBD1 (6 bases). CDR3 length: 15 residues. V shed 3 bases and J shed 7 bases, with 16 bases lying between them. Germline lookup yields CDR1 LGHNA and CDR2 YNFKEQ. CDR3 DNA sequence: TGTGCCAGCAGCCAGCAAGGGGGTATGATCAACACCATATATTTT. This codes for CASSQQGGMINTIYF.

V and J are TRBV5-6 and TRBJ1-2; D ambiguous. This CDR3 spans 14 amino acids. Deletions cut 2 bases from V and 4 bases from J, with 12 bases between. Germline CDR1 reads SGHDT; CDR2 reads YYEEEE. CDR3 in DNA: TGTGCCAGCAGCTTCACCCGGCCGGTCTATGGCTACACCTTC. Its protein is CASSFTRPVYGYTF.

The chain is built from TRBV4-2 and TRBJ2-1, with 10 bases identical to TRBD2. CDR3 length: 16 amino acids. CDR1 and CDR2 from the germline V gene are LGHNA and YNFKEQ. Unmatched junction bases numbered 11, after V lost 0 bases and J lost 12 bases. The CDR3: CASSQDPAGGPRGQFF. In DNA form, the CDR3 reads TGTGCCAGCAGCCAAGACCCAGCGGGGGGGCCCCGGGGGCAGTTCTTC.

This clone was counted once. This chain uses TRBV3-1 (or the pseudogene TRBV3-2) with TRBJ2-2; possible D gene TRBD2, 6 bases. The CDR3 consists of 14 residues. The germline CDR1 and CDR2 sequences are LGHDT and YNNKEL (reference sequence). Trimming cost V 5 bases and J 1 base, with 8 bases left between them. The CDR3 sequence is CASSGGMNTGELFF. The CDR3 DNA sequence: TGTGCCAGCAGCGGGGGGATGAACACCGGGGAGCTGTTTTTT.

CDR3 nucleotide sequence: TGTGCCAGCAGTTACTCGGGACTAGGCCGGAAGTACTTC. As protein: CASSYSGLGRKYF. The V call is TRBV6-2 or TRBV6-3, the J call TRBJ2-5; 8 bases fit TRBD2. The CDR3 spans 13 residues. The ends lost 0 bases at V and 12 bases at J; junction bases unmatched: 6. The germline V gene has CDR1 MNHEY and CDR2 SVGEGT.

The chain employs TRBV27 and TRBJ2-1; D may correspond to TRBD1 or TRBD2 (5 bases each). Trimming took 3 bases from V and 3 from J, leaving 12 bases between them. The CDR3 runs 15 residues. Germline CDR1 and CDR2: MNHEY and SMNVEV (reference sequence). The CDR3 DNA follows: TGTGCCAGCAGTTTGGGGGAAAAGGGCTACAATGAGCAGTTCTTC. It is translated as CASSLGEKGYNEQFF.

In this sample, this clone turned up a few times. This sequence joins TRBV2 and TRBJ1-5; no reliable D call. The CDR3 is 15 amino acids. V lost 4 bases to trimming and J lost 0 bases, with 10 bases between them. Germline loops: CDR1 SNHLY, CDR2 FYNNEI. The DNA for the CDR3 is TGTGCCAGCAGTGCCGGTGGGAATAGCAATCAGCCCCAGCATTTT. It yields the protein CASSAGGNSNQPQHF. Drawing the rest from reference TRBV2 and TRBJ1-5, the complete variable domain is EPEVTQTPSHQVTQMGQEVILRCVPISNHLYFYWYRQILGQKVEFLVSFYNNEISEKSEIFDDQFSVERPDGSNFTLKIRSTKLEDSAMYFCASSAGGNSNQPQHFGDGTRLSIL.

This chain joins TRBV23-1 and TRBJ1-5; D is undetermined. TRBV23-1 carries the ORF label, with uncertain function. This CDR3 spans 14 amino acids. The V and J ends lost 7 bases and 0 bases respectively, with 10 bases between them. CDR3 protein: CASIGEYSNQPQHF. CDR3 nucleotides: TGCGCCAGCATAGGAGAGTATAGCAATCAGCCCCAGCATTTT.

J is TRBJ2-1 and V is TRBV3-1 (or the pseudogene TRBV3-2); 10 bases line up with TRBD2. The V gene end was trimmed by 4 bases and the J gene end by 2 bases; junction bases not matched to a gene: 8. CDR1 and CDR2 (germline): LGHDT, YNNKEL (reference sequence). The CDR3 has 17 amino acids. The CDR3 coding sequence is TGTGCCAGCAGCCCTGCCCTCCTAGCGGGGGCCTACAATGAGCAGTTCTTC. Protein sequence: CASSPALLAGAYNEQFF.

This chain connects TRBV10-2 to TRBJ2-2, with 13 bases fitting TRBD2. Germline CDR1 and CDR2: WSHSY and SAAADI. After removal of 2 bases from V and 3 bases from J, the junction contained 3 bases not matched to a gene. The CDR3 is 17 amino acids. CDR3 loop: CASSEGTSGGDTGELFF. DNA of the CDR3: TGCGCCAGCAGTGAGGGCACTAGCGGGGGGGACACCGGGGAGCTGTTTTTT.

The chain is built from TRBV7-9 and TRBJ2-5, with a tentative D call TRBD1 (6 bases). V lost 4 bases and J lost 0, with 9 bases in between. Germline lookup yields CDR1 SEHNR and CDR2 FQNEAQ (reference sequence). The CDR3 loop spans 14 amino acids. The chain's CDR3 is CASSSYRDQETQYF. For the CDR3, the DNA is TGTGCCAGCAGCTCCTACAGGGACCAAGAGACCCAGTACTTC.

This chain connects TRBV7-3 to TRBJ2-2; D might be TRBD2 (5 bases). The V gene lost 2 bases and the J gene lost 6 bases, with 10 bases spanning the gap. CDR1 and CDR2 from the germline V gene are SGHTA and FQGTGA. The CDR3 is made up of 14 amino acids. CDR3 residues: CASSLGSAAGELFF. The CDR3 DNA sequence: TGTGCCAGCAGCTTAGGGAGCGCGGCCGGGGAGCTGTTTTTT.

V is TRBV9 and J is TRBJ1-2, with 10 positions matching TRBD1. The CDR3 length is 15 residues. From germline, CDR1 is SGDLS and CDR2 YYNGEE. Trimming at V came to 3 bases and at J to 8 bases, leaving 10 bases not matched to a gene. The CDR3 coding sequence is TGTGCCAGCAGCGGGCCTAGACAGGGGGCACAAGGCTACACCTTC. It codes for CASSGPRQGAQGYTF.

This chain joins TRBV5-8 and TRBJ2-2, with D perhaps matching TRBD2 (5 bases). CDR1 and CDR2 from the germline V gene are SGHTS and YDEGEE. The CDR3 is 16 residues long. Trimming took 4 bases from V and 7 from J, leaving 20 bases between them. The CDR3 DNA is TGTGCCAGCAGCCCCCACACGAGGACTGATGACGGGGAGCTGTTTTTT. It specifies CASSPHTRTDDGELFF.

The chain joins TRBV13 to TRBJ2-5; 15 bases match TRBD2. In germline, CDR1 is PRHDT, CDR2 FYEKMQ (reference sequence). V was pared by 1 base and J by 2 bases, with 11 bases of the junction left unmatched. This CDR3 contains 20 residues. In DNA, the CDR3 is TGTGCCAGCAGCTTAGAGGGACTAGCGGGGGGTACTCCAAAACAAGAGACCCAGTACTTC. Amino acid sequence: CASSLEGLAGGTPKQETQYF. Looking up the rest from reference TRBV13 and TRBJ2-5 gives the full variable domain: AAGVIQSPRHLIKEKRETATLKCYPIPRHDTVYWYQQGPGQDPQFLISFYEKMQSDKGSIPDRFSAQQFSDYHSELNMSSLELGDSALYFCASSLEGLAGGTPKQETQYFGPGTRLLVL.

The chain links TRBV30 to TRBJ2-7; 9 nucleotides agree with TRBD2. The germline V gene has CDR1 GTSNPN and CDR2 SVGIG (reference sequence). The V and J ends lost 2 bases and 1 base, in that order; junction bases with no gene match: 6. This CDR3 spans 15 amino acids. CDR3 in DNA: TGTGCCTGGAGTCTTAGCGGGGGTGGGTCCTACGAGCAGTACTTC. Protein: CAWSLSGGGSYEQYF.

The CDR3 reads CASSLTGLDNSPLHF. DNA for the CDR3: TGTGCCAGCAGTTTAACAGGGTTAGACAATTCACCCCTCCACTTT. The chain has TRBV28 and TRBJ1-6, with a possible D match to TRBD1 (6 bases). The CDR3 is 15 residues long. Trimming removed 2 bases from V and 7 bases from J, with 12 bases in between. The germline gives CDR1 MDHEN, CDR2 SYDVKM.

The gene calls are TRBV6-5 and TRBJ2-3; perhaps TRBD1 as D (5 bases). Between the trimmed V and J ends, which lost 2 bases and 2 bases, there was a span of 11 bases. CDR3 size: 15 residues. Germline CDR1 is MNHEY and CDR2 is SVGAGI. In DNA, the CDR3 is TGTGCCAGCAGTTACACTGGCAGGGCCACAGATACGCAGTATTTT. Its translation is CASSYTGRATDTQYF.

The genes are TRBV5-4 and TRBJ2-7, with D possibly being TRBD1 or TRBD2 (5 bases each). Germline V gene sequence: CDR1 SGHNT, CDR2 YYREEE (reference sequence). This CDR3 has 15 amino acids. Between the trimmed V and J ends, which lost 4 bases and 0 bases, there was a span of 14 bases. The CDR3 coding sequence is TGTGCCAGCAGCCATGGGACGGGCTACTCCTACGAGCAGTACTTC. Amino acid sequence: CASSHGTGYSYEQYF.

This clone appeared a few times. The CDR3 region has the DNA TGTGCCAGCAGCCAAGGGACAGGGGGCTTTGGCTACACCTTC. Its translation: CASSQGTGGFGYTF. The chain joins TRBV3-1 (or the pseudogene TRBV3-2) to TRBJ1-2; 11 bases line up with TRBD1. V dropped 1 base and J dropped 7; count of bases not matched to a gene: 2. CDR1 is LGHDT and CDR2 is YNNKEL in the germline V gene (reference sequence). The CDR3 is made up of 14 amino acids.